These T cell receptor beta chains were read from a single sample in a study of PD-1 blockade in classical Hodgkin lymphoma. Method: immunoSEQ multiplex PCR; TCRdb's copy keeps in-frame clones and lacks some. The sample includes roughly 18,000 clones, approximately 80% of them seen just once. The sequencing here drew on peripheral blood mononuclear cells (PBMCs), taken before the fourth cycle of nivolumab. The receptors were sampled from a human donor with classical Hodgkin lymphoma. Each CDR3 is given with its conserved first and last residue. The D gene is left open where the match is weak. The size field is filled for only some rows; it gives once, few, many or a size class.

>TRBV28|.|TRBJ2-5|.
TGTGCCAGCAGTGAGGACTGGGAAGAGACCCAGTACTTC
CASSEDWEETQYF
>TRBV5-1|.|TRBJ1-1|TRBD1
TGCGCCAGCAGCTTTTATAGGGGGCTTGAAGACACTGAAGCTTTCTTT
CASSFYRGLEDTEAFF
>TRBV25-1|.|TRBJ1-6|TRBD1
TGTGCCAGCACCTGGGGGACAGCTTATAATTCACCCCTCCACTTT
CASTWGTAYNSPLHF
>TRBV12-1|.|TRBJ2-2|.
TGTGCCAGCAGCGCCACCGGGGGAATGAGGGTGACCGGGGAGCTGTTTTTT
CASSATGGMRVTGELFF
>TRBV19|.|TRBJ1-2|.
TGTGCCAGTAGTCCGGACGTAGGGGCGAGGAATGGCTACACCTTC
CASSPDVGARNGYTF
>TRBV7-2|.|TRBJ2-5|.
TGTGCCAGCAGCTTAGGACAGGGAGGGAGACAAGAGACCCAGTACTTC
CASSLGQGGRQETQYF
>TRBV11-2|.|TRBJ2-1|TRBD2
TGTGCCAGCAGCTTAGGGACTAGCGGGGGGGCCTACGGTGAGCAGTTCTTC
CASSLGTSGGAYGEQFF
>TRBV5-4|.|TRBJ2-2|.
TGTGCCAGCAGCTTACAGGGGGGGACCGGGGAGCTGTTTTTT
CASSLQGGTGELFF
>TRBV28|.|TRBJ2-5|TRBD1
TGTGCCAGCAGTTTAGGGACAGGGCGCCAAGAGACCCAGTACTTC
CASSLGTGRQETQYF
>TRBV19|.|TRBJ1-1|.
TGTGCCAGTAGTACCTTGGGGGGAGCTGAAGCTTTCTTT
CASSTLGGAEAFF
>TRBV6-4|.|TRBJ2-2|TRBD2
TGTGCCAGCAGTGAAAAGCGGGAGATCTGGAACACCGGGGAGCTGTTTTTT
CASSEKREIWNTGELFF
>TRBV5-1|.|TRBJ1-1|.
TGCGCCAGCAGCTATACAGGCGAACGGGGAACTGAAGCTTTCTTT
CASSYTGERGTEAFF
>TRBV5-8|.|TRBJ2-1|.
TGTGCCAGCAGCTTGAGTTTCGGACTCCAGAATGAGCAGTTCTTC
CASSLSFGLQNEQFF
>TRBV28|.|TRBJ2-2|.
TGTGCCAGCAACAGTTTCGGTTATGGCGGGGAGCTGTTTTTT
CASNSFGYGGELFF
>TRBV28|.|TRBJ1-2|TRBD1
TGTGCCAGCACCCCAGGGGGGACAACCCATGGCTACACCTTC
CASTPGGTTHGYTF
>TRBV18|.|TRBJ2-2|TRBD1
TGTGCCAGCTCACGACAGGGGGTTTTTTCGAACACCGGGGAGCTGTTTTTT
CASSRQGVFSNTGELFF
>TRBV9|.|TRBJ2-3|TRBD2
TGTGCCAGCAGCGTCAAACTAAGCGGGAGCTCAGATACGCAGTATTTT
CASSVKLSGSSDTQYF
>TRBV4-1|.|TRBJ1-1|.
TGCGCCAGCAGCCAAGATCTCGGGTGGGGAGCTTTCTTT
CASSQDLGWGAFF
>TRBV28|.|TRBJ2-5|TRBD1
TGTGCCAGCAGTTTTGACAGGGGGTACCAAGAGACCCAGTACTTC
CASSFDRGYQETQYF
>TRBV13|.|TRBJ2-1|.
TGTGCCAGCTTGTGGTCGAGCTCCTACAATGAGCAGTTCTTC
CASLWSSSYNEQFF
>TRBV28|.|TRBJ1-2|.
TGTGCCAGCAGTTTTACGGACGTTTACGAGCCACGCTATGGCTACACCTTC
CASSFTDVYEPRYGYTF
>TRBV12-5|.|TRBJ2-3|.
TGTGCTAGTGGTTTGGTACCCGGACACCTCACAGATACGCAGTATTTT
CASGLVPGHLTDTQYF
>TRBV29-1|.|TRBJ2-5|.
TGCAGCGTTGCCCTCACAGGGGAGGGGACCCAGTACTTC
CSVALTGEGTQYF
>TRBV6-5|few|TRBJ1-5|TRBD1
TGTGCCAGCAGTCAGGACAGGCAATTCCAGCCCCAGCATTTT
CASSQDRQFQPQHF
>TRBV6-1|.|TRBJ1-6|.
TGTGCCAGCAGTGCTGGTCCATATAATTCACCCCTCCACTTT
CASSAGPYNSPLHF
>TRBV4-1|.|TRBJ1-4|.
TGCGCCAGCAGCCAAGATGATCGGGTAGGAGAAAAACTGTTTTTT
CASSQDDRVGEKLFF
>TRBV6-4|.|TRBJ1-2|TRBD1
TGTGCCAGCAGTTTTTCCCAGGGGGTTTCCTATGGCTACACCTTC
CASSFSQGVSYGYTF